Below are 16 T cell receptor beta chains sequenced from a single sample in a study of shared clonotypes between healthy human individuals. Clones were sequenced by immunoSEQ multiplex PCR, and TCRdb holds only the in-frame ones, with some missing. Of millions of clones listed, roughly 94% are singletons. The sample taken for sequencing was naive CD4+ T cells sorted from blood. Indicated subset: CD45RA+ positively selected. The origin of the receptors is a man between 18 and 35 years old in good health.

V and J are TRBV28 and TRBJ2-7, with 11 bases that match TRBD2. Unmatched junction bases numbered 6, after V lost 8 bases and J lost 0 bases. Germline CDR1 MDHEN, CDR2 SYDVKM. CDR3 size: 15 residues. The CDR3, as DNA: TGTGCCAGCCGACTAGCGGGAACCAGCTCCTACGAGCAGTACTTC. Amino acid sequence: CASRLAGTSSYEQYF.

The chain is built from TRBV7-9 and TRBJ1-5; TRBD1 might be the D (5 bases). V was trimmed by 1 base and J by 6 bases, leaving 13 bases between them. This CDR3 is 15 amino acids long. Germline CDR1 and CDR2: SEHNR and FQNEAQ (reference sequence). In DNA, the CDR3 is TGTGCCAGCAGCTTAGGGGTTGGGGCCCCTCAGCCCCAGCATTTT. Translating it yields CASSLGVGAPQPQHF. The whole variable domain, filled in from reference TRBV7-9 and TRBJ1-5, reads DTGVSQNPRHKITKRGQNVTFRCDPISEHNRLYWYRQTLGQGPEFLTYFQNEAQLEKSRLLSDRFSAERPKGSFSTLEIQRTEQGDSAMYLCASSLGVGAPQPQHFGDGTRLSIL.

The chain links TRBV5-1 to TRBJ2-5, with 7 bases identical to TRBD1. CDR1 and CDR2 from the germline V gene are SGHRS and YFSETQ. After removal of 4 bases from V and 7 bases from J, the junction contained 16 bases not matched to a gene. CDR3 length equals 16 residues. The CDR3 bases are TGCGCCAGCAGCCCCTCCCGGGACAGTCGAAAAGGGACCCAGTACTTC. Translating gives CASSPSRDSRKGTQYF.

This clone appeared once. The chain carries TRBV6-6 and TRBJ2-7, with 12 bases lining up with TRBD2. The trim removed 6 bases at V and 5 bases at J, leaving 11 bases unmatched. The CDR3 runs to 16 residues. Germline V gene data show CDR1 as MNHNY and CDR2 as SVGAGI (reference sequence). The CDR3 here is CASRFGLAGRGDEQYF. The CDR3 nucleotides are TGTGCCAGCAGGTTCGGACTAGCGGGGCGAGGCGACGAGCAGTACTTC.

J is TRBJ2-5 and V is TRBV6-5; no firm D call. The CDR3 is made up of 13 amino acids. V was trimmed by 7 bases and J by 7 bases, leaving 16 bases between them. Germline CDR1 MNHEY, CDR2 SVGAGI. The CDR3 reads CASIPDRGGTQYF. CDR3 DNA sequence: TGTGCCAGCATCCCGGACCGCGGCGGGACCCAGTACTTC.

The J gene is TRBJ1-2, the V gene TRBV28; tentative D call: TRBD1 (6 bases). Germline V gene sequence: CDR1 MDHEN, CDR2 SYDVKM. The CDR3 extends over 18 amino acids. The V gene lost 5 bases and the J gene lost 4 bases, with 26 bases spanning the gap. The CDR3 DNA reads as TGTGCCAGCAGTCCTCCGACAGGATTGGGGGGTCTTTCCTATGGCTACACCTTC. The encoded protein is CASSPPTGLGGLSYGYTF.

This clone was seen only once. The chain combines TRBV6-5 with TRBJ1-5; a possible D gene is TRBD1 (5 bases). V was clipped by 5 bases and J by 2 bases, with 13 bases between them. Germline CDR1 reads MNHEY; CDR2 reads SVGAGI. This CDR3 region has 15 residues. CDR3 in amino acids: CASSVTAVGNQPQHF. In nucleotides, the CDR3 is TGTGCCAGCAGTGTGACAGCCGTGGGCAATCAGCCCCAGCATTTT.

The chain is built from TRBV10-2 and TRBJ1-1; D is perhaps TRBD1 (6 bases). V gave up 5 bases and J gave up 2 bases, with 9 bases separating them. The germline CDR1 and CDR2 sequences are WSHSY and SAAADI. This CDR3 spans 13 amino acids. DNA of the CDR3: TGCGCCAGCAGTAGACAGGCTAACACTGAAGCTTTCTTT. It yields the protein CASSRQANTEAFF.

The rearrangement joins TRBV11-2 to TRBJ1-2, with D maybe TRBD1 (5 bases). Trimming cost V 5 bases and J 1 base, with 14 bases left between them. CDR3 size: 15 residues. In germline, CDR1 is SGHAT, CDR2 FQNNGV. The CDR3 nucleotides read TGTGCCAGCAGCGCGACGACAGCTAATAACTATGGCTACACCTTC. The encoded protein is CASSATTANNYGYTF.

This clone showed up just a few times. The V gene is TRBV10-3, the J gene TRBJ1-5; no reliable D call. The CDR3 extends over 13 amino acids. CDR1 and CDR2 (germline): ENHRY, SYGVKD. Trimming took 4 bases from V and 3 from J, leaving 7 bases between them. The CDR3 here is CAISVGINQPQHF. The CDR3 bases are TGTGCCATCAGTGTGGGGATCAATCAGCCCCAGCATTTT.

The chain employs TRBV7-2 and TRBJ1-1; maybe TRBD1 (5 bases). Germline V gene lookup returns CDR1 SGHTA and CDR2 FQGNSA. The CDR3 loop spans 13 amino acids. Trimming left V 2 bases short and J 5 bases short, with 9 bases between. The CDR3 loop reads CASSLNRQTEAFF. The CDR3, as DNA: TGTGCCAGCAGCTTAAACAGGCAGACTGAAGCTTTCTTT.

The chain combines TRBV28 with TRBJ2-7, with D maybe TRBD1 (6 bases). Trimming removed 8 bases from V and 2 bases from J, with 10 bases in between. The CDR3 consists of 12 residues. Germline-derived CDR1 and CDR2 are MDHEN and SYDVKM. CDR3 residues: CASQGLAYEQYF. The CDR3 DNA reads as TGTGCCAGCCAGGGGCTAGCCTACGAGCAGTACTTC.

The J gene is TRBJ1-4, the V gene TRBV28, with a weak D call TRBD1 (5 bases). This CDR3 contains 13 residues. The germline V gene encodes CDR1 MDHEN and CDR2 SYDVKM. V was pared by 6 bases and J by 3 bases, with 8 bases between. The chain's CDR3 is CASRGAPNEKLFF. The CDR3 coding sequence is TGTGCCAGCAGAGGGGCGCCTAATGAAAAACTGTTTTTT.

V usage is TRBV5-1 and J usage is TRBJ2-7; 8 positions match TRBD1. J lost 5 bases, V lost 0 bases, and 7 bases had no gene match. Germline loops: CDR1 SGHRS, CDR2 YFSETQ. The CDR3 consists of 15 residues. In DNA form, the CDR3 reads TGCGCCAGCAGCTTGGGGACAGGGAACTACCACGAGCAGTACTTC. Amino acid sequence: CASSLGTGNYHEQYF.

This clone was seen just once. The V gene is TRBV28, the J gene TRBJ1-4; TRBD1 aligns across 11 bases. Germline loops: CDR1 MDHEN, CDR2 SYDVKM. Losses at the gene ends were 5 bases for V and 7 bases for J; bases not matched to a gene: 9. The CDR3 length is 16 residues. The CDR3 DNA sequence: TGTGCCAGCAGTATTGGACAGGGGGCTACCTTTGAAAAACTGTTTTTT. Translation gives CASSIGQGATFEKLFF.

This chain uses TRBV6-1 with TRBJ2-3, with D hard to call. Germline CDR1 is MNHNS and CDR2 is SASEGT. The CDR3 runs 12 residues. Trimming cost V 4 bases and J 3 bases, with 5 bases left between them. The CDR3 spells CASSVMTDTQYF. CDR3 sequence (DNA): TGTGCCAGCAGTGTAATGACAGATACGCAGTATTTT.